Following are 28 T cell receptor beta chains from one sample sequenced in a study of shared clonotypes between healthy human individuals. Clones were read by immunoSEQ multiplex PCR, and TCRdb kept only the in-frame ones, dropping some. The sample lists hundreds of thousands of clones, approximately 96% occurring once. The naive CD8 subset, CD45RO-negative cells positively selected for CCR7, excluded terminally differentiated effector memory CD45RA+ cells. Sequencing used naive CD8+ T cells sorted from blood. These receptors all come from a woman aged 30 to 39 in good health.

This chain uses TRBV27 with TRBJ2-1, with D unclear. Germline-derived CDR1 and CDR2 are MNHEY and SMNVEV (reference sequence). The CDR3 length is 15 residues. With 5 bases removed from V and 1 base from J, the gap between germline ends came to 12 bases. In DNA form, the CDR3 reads TGTGCCAGCAGTACCCCGCGGCTGTCCTACAATGAGCAGTTCTTC. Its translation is CASSTPRLSYNEQFF.

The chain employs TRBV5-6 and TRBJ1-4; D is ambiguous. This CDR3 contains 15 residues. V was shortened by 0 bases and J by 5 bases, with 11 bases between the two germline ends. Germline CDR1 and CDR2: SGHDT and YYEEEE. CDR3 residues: CASSLESATNEKLFF. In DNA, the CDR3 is TGTGCCAGCAGCTTGGAGTCTGCGACCAATGAAAAACTGTTTTTT.

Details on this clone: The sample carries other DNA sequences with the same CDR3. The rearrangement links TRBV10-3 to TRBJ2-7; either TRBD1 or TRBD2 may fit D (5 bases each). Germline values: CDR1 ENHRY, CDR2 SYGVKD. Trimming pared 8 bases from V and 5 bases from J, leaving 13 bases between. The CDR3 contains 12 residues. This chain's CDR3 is CAIGPGQNEQYF. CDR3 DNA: TGTGCCATCGGGCCGGGGCAAAACGAGCAGTACTTC.

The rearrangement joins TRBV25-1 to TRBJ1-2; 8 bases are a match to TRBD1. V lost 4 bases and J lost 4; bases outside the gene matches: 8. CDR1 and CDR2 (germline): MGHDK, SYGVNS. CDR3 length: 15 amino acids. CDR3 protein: CASSAQGAGSYGYTF. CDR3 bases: TGTGCCAGCAGTGCCCAGGGGGCAGGCAGCTATGGCTACACCTTC.

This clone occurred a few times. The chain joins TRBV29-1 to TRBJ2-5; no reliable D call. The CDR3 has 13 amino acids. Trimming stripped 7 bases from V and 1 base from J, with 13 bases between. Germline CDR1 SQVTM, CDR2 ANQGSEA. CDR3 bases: TGCAGCGCCCCCACCGTCTCCCAAGAGACCCAGTACTTC. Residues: CSAPTVSQETQYF.

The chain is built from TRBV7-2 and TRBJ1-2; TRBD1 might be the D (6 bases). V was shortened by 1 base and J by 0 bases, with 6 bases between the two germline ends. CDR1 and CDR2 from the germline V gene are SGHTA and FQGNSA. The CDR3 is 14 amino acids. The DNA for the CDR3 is TGTGCCAGCAGCTTAGACAGGGCTAACTATGGCTACACCTTC. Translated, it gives CASSLDRANYGYTF.

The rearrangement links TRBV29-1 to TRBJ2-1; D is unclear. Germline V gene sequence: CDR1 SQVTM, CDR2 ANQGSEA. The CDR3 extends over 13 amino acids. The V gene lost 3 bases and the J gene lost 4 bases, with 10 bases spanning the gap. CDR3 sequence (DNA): TGCAGCGTTGATTCGGTTGGATACAATGAGCAGTTCTTC. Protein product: CSVDSVGYNEQFF.

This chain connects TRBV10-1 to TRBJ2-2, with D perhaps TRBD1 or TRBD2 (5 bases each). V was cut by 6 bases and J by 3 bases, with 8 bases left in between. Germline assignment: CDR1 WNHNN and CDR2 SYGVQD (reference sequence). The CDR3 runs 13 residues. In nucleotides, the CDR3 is TGCGCCAGCAGACTAGGGGACACCGGGGAGCTGTTTTTT. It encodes CASRLGDTGELFF.

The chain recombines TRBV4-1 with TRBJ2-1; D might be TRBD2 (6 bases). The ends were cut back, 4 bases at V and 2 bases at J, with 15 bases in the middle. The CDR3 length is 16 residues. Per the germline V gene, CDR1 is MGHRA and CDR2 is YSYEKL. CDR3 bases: TGCGCCAGCAGCCCGCGGGGTGCGGGCCCCTACAATGAGCAGTTCTTC. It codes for CASSPRGAGPYNEQFF.

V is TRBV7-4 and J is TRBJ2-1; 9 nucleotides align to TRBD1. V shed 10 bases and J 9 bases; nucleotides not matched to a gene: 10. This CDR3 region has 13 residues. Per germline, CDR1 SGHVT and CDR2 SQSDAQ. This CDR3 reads CANLPGQGCEQFF. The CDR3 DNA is TGTGCCAACCTCCCGGGACAGGGCTGTGAGCAGTTCTTC.

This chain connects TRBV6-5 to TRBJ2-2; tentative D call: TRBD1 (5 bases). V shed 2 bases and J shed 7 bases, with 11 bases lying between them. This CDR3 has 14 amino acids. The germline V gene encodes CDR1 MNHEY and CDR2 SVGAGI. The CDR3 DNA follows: TGTGCCAGCAGTTACGGTCAGGGTCTCGGGGAGCTGTTTTTT. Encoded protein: CASSYGQGLGELFF.

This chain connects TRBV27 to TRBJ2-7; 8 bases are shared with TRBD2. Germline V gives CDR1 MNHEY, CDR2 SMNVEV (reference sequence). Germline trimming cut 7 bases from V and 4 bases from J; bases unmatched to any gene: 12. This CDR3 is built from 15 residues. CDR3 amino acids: CASTPDGGRIYEQYF. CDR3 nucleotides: TGTGCCAGCACCCCCGACGGCGGGAGGATTTACGAGCAGTACTTC.

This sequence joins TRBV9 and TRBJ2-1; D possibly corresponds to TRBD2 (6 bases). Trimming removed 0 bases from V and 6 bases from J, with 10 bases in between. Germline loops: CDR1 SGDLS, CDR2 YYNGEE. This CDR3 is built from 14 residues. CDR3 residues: CASSVEGLANEQFF. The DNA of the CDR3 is TGTGCCAGCAGCGTAGAGGGACTGGCCAATGAGCAGTTCTTC.

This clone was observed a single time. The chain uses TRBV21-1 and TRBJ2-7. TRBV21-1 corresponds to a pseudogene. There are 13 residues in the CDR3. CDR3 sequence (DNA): TGTGCCAGCAGCAAAGAGCAGACCTACGAGCAGTACTTC. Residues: CASSKEQTYEQYF.

The DNA for the CDR3 is TGTGCCACCAGCAGAGAAGGTACCTTAAGGGACGAGCAGTACTTC. It is translated as CATSREGTLRDEQYF. The chain uses TRBV15 and TRBJ2-7; unclear D gene. Germline-derived CDR1 and CDR2 are LNHNV and YYDKDF (reference sequence). The CDR3 has 15 residues. V gave up 0 bases and J gave up 5 bases, with 14 bases separating them.

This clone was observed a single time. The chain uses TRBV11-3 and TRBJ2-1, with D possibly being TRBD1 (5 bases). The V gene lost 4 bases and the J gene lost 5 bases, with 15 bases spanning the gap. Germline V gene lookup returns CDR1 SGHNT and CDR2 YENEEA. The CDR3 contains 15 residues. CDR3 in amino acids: CASSSYGARNNEQFF. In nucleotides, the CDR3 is TGTGCCAGCAGCTCCTATGGGGCGAGGAACAATGAGCAGTTCTTC. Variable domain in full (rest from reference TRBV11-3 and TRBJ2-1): EAGVVQSPRYKIIEKKQPVAFWCNPISGHNTLYWYLQNLGQGPELLIRYENEEAVDDSQLPKDRFSAERLKGVDSTLKIQPAELGDSAVYLCASSSYGARNNEQFFGPGTRLTVL.

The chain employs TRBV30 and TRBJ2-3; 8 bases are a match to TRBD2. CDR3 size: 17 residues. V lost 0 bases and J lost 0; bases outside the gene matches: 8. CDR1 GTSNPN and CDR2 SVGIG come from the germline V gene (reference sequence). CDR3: CAWSVGLRGESTDTQYF. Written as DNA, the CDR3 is TGTGCCTGGAGTGTAGGGCTGCGGGGGGAGAGCACAGATACGCAGTATTTT.

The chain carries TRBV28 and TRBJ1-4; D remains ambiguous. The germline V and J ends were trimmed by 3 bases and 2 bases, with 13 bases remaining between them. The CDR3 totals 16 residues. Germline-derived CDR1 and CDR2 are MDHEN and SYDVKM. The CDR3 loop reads CASSFLRAGTNEKLFF. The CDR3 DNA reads TGTGCCAGCAGTTTCCTTAGGGCCGGGACTAATGAAAAACTGTTTTTT.

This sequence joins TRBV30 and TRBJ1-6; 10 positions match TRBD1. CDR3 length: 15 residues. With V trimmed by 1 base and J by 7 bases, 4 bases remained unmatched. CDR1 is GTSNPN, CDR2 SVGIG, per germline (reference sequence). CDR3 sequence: CAWSAGTGVNSPLHF. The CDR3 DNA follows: TGTGCCTGGAGTGCCGGGACAGGGGTGAATTCACCCCTCCACTTT.

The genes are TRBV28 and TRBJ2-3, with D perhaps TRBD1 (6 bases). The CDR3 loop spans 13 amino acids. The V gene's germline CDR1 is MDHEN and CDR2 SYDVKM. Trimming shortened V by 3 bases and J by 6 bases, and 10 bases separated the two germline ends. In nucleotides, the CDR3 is TGTGCCAGCAGTTTCCCAGGGGACGATACGCAGTATTTT. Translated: CASSFPGDDTQYF.

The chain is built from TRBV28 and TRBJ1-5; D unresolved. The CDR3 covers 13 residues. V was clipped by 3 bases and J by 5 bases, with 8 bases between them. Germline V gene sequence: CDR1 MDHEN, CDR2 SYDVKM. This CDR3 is CASSFIRDQPQHF. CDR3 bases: TGTGCCAGCAGTTTCATTCGGGATCAGCCCCAGCATTTT.

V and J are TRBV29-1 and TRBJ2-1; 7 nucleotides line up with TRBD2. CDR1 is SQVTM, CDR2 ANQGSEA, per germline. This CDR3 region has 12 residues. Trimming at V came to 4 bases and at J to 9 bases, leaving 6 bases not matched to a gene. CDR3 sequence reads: CSVASGIGEQFF. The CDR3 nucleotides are TGCAGCGTTGCCAGCGGGATAGGTGAGCAGTTCTTC.

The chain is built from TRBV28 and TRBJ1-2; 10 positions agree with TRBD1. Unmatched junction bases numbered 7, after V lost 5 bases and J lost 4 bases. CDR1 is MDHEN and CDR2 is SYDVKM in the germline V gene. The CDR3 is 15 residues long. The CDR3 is CASSRQGAGGYGYTF. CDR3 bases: TGTGCCAGCAGTAGACAGGGGGCAGGGGGCTATGGCTACACCTTC.

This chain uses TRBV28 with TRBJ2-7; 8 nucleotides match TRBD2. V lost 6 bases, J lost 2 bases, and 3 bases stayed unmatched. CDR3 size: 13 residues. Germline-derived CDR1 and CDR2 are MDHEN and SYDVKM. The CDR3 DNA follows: TGTGCCAGCAGGAGCGGGAGAGCCTACGAGCAGTACTTC. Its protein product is CASRSGRAYEQYF.

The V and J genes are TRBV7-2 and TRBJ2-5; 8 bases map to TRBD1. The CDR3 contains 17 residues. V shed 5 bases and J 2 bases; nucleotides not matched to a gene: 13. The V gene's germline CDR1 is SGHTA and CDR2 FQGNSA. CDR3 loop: CASSQQLRGRWQETQYF. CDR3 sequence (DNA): TGTGCCAGCAGCCAACAACTCAGGGGGCGTTGGCAAGAGACCCAGTACTTC.

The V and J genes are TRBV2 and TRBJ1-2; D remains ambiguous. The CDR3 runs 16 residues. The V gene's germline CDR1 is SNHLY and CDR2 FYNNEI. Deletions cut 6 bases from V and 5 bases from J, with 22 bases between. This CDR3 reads CASRLSSEAPVYGYTF. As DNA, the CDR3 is TGTGCCAGCAGGTTGAGCTCGGAGGCTCCAGTTTATGGCTACACCTTC.

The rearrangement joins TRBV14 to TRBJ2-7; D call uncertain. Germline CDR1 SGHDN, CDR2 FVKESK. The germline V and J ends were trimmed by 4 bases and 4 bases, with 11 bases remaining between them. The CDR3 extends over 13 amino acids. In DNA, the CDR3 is TGTGCCAGCAGCCCATGGGCCTCTTACGAGCAGTACTTC. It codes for CASSPWASYEQYF.

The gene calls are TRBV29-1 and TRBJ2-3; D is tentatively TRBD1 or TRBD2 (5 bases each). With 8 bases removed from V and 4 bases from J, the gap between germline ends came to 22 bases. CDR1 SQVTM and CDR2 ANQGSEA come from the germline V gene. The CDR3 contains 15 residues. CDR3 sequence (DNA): TGCAGCACCCAGGGAACGGGGAGCGGTGCAGATACGCAGTATTTT. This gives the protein CSTQGTGSGADTQYF.